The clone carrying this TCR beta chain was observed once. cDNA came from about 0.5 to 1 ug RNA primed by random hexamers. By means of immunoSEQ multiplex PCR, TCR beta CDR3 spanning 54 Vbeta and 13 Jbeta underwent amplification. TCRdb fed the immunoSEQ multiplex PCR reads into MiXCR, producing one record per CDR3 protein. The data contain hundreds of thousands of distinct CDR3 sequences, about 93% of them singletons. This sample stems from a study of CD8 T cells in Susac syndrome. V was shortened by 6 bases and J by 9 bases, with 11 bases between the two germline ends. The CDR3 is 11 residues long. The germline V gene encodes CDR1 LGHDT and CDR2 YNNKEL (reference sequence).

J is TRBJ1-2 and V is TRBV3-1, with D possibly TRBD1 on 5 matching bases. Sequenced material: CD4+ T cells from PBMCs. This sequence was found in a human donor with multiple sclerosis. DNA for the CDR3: TGTGCCAGCAGGACGGGGGGGAGCTACACCTTC. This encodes CASRTGGSYTF.